This is a list of T cell receptor beta chains from one sample in a study of CD8+ T cells in alopecia areata. The repertoire was sequenced with immunoSEQ multiplex PCR; TCRdb's copy has only in-frame clones and lacks some. The sample shows some 170,000 clones, around 71% of them seen only once. Sequenced here: CD8+ T cells sorted from blood, sampled at week 0. These receptors were collected from a human donor with alopecia areata. Each CDR3 is given with its conserved first and last residue. Each record gives: clone size, D gene, J gene, V gene, CDR3 DNA, CDR3 protein. The D gene is left open where the match is weak. A row's size may be missing; if present it is once, few, many or a size class.

clone_size: -; d_call: -; j_call: TRBJ2-5; v_call: TRBV7-7; cdr3_nt: TGTGCCAGCAGCTTAAACGGACCAGAGACCCAGTACTTC; cdr3_aa: CASSLNGPETQYF
clone_size: -; d_call: -; j_call: TRBJ1-2; v_call: TRBV7-9; cdr3_nt: TGTGCCAGCAGCTCGGGTCCCTCGGGCGGCTACACCTTC; cdr3_aa: CASSSGPSGGYTF
clone_size: -; d_call: -; j_call: TRBJ1-2; v_call: TRBV13; cdr3_nt: TGTGCCAGCAGCTTAGGTAGGGGCCCGGATGGCTACACCTTC; cdr3_aa: CASSLGRGPDGYTF
clone_size: -; d_call: -; j_call: TRBJ2-3; v_call: TRBV5-1; cdr3_nt: TGCGCCAGCAGCTTGAGAACGGGCGGAGATACGCAGTATTTT; cdr3_aa: CASSLRTGGDTQYF
clone_size: -; d_call: -; j_call: TRBJ2-1; v_call: TRBV29-1; cdr3_nt: TGCAGCGTTGTTCTGCAGGGGAGCTATGAGCAGTTCTTC; cdr3_aa: CSVVLQGSYEQFF
clone_size: medium-sized; d_call: TRBD2; j_call: TRBJ2-4; v_call: TRBV27; cdr3_nt: TGTGCTTCGGCGGGGGGTCCAAACATTCAGTACTTC; cdr3_aa: CASAGGPNIQYF
clone_size: few; d_call: -; j_call: TRBJ2-2; v_call: TRBV27; cdr3_nt: TGTGCCAGCAGCCCTAGATTCTTGGTACCGAACACCGGGGAGCTGTTTTTT; cdr3_aa: CASSPRFLVPNTGELFF
clone_size: -; d_call: TRBD1; j_call: TRBJ2-7; v_call: TRBV14; cdr3_nt: TGTGCCAGCAGCCAAGGGACAGGGGGCTTCTACGAGCAGTACTTC; cdr3_aa: CASSQGTGGFYEQYF
clone_size: -; d_call: TRBD1; j_call: TRBJ2-2; v_call: TRBV9; cdr3_nt: TGTGCCAGCAGCGTAGCAGGGGGAACCACCGGGGAGCTGTTTTTT; cdr3_aa: CASSVAGGTTGELFF
clone_size: -; d_call: -; j_call: TRBJ1-4; v_call: TRBV6-1; cdr3_nt: TGTGCCAGCAGTGAAGAAAAACTGGGGGTTACAACTAATGAAAAACTGTTTTTT; cdr3_aa: CASSEEKLGVTTNEKLFF
clone_size: -; d_call: -; j_call: TRBJ1-5; v_call: TRBV7-9; cdr3_nt: TGTGCCAGCAGCTTAGGGCAGGGAATTCAGCCCCAGCATTTT; cdr3_aa: CASSLGQGIQPQHF
clone_size: -; d_call: TRBD2; j_call: TRBJ2-3; v_call: TRBV6-6; cdr3_nt: TGTGCCAGCAGTTCTAGCGGGGGGTCAGATACGCAGTATTTT; cdr3_aa: CASSSSGGSDTQYF
clone_size: -; d_call: TRBD1; j_call: TRBJ2-7; v_call: TRBV25-1; cdr3_nt: TGTGCCAGCAGTGAATCGGACAGGGGCTCCTACGAGCAGTACTTC; cdr3_aa: CASSESDRGSYEQYF
clone_size: -; d_call: -; j_call: TRBJ1-1; v_call: TRBV4-1; cdr3_nt: TGCGCCAGCAGCCAAGTGGTCAGGCCGAACACTGAAGCTTTCTTT; cdr3_aa: CASSQVVRPNTEAFF
clone_size: -; d_call: TRBD2; j_call: TRBJ2-1; v_call: TRBV27; cdr3_nt: TGTGCCAGCGGACTGGGGGGGTCCTACAATGAGCAGTTCTTC; cdr3_aa: CASGLGGSYNEQFF
clone_size: once; d_call: -; j_call: TRBJ1-6; v_call: TRBV30; cdr3_nt: TGTGCCTGGAGTGTATCCTCACCCCTCCACTTT; cdr3_aa: CAWSVSSPLHF
clone_size: few; d_call: -; j_call: TRBJ2-7; v_call: TRBV5-1; cdr3_nt: TGCGCCAGCAGCATCCGGGACGCCGCCTACGAGCAGTACTTC; cdr3_aa: CASSIRDAAYEQYF
clone_size: -; d_call: TRBD1; j_call: TRBJ2-2; v_call: TRBV7-9; cdr3_nt: TGTGCCAGCAGGTTACCGGGACAGGGGGGCACCGGGGAGCTGTTTTTT; cdr3_aa: CASRLPGQGGTGELFF
clone_size: -; d_call: -; j_call: TRBJ2-7; v_call: TRBV5-1; cdr3_nt: TGCGCCAGCAGCACACAGGGGAGCGGGTACGAGCAGTACTTC; cdr3_aa: CASSTQGSGYEQYF
clone_size: -; d_call: TRBD1; j_call: TRBJ1-2; v_call: TRBV6-5; cdr3_nt: TGTGCCAGCAGTTATGCCCCAGGGGGCAATGGCTACACCTTC; cdr3_aa: CASSYAPGGNGYTF
clone_size: -; d_call: -; j_call: TRBJ2-6; v_call: TRBV27; cdr3_nt: TGTGCCAGCAGTTACAGGGAATTCTCTGGGGCCAACGTCCTGACTTTC; cdr3_aa: CASSYREFSGANVLTF
clone_size: once; d_call: -; j_call: TRBJ2-7; v_call: TRBV5-1; cdr3_nt: TGCGCCAGCAGCTTGGAGGAGGGACGGGCCTACGAGCAGTACTTC; cdr3_aa: CASSLEEGRAYEQYF
clone_size: -; d_call: TRBD1; j_call: TRBJ2-5; v_call: TRBV7-9; cdr3_nt: TGTGCCAGCAGCATAAGGACAGGGAACCAAGAGACCCAGTACTTC; cdr3_aa: CASSIRTGNQETQYF
clone_size: -; d_call: -; j_call: TRBJ2-3; v_call: TRBV19; cdr3_nt: TGTGCCAGTACCACGGAGGGTAGCCTCGATACGCAGTATTTT; cdr3_aa: CASTTEGSLDTQYF
clone_size: once; d_call: TRBD1; j_call: TRBJ2-7; v_call: TRBV7-9; cdr3_nt: TGTGCCAGCAGCCAACGGGACAGGGCTTCCTACGAGCAGTACTTC; cdr3_aa: CASSQRDRASYEQYF
clone_size: -; d_call: TRBD2; j_call: TRBJ2-1; v_call: TRBV30; cdr3_nt: TGTGCCTGGAGCTCACGCGGGGGTGAGCAGTTCTTC; cdr3_aa: CAWSSRGGEQFF
clone_size: once; d_call: -; j_call: TRBJ1-2; v_call: TRBV25-1; cdr3_nt: TGTGCCAGCAGTGAGGGCGGCGGGGGCGGCTACACCTTC; cdr3_aa: CASSEGGGGGYTF